The following is a T cell receptor beta chain sequence with its context. The V and J ends lost 6 bases and 4 bases respectively, with 13 bases between them. Germline V gives CDR1 SGHTS, CDR2 YDEGEE. CDR3 length equals 14 residues. TCRdb's copy holds only in-frame clones and misses some; the assay was immunoSEQ multiplex PCR. The repertoire includes around 280,000 clones, around 85% of them detected once, and roughly 6.3% sits in the top ten. These data come from a study of blood T cell repertoires in COVID-19. Background on the study: T cells, B-cell-depleted T cells, or PBMCs supplied cDNA or gDNA.

Everyone who took part was about 18 to 90 years old, and they came from about 25 US areas. Allocation to cohorts depended on clinical history reported by the participants. Donors in Cohort 3 counted as recovered after two negative PCRs, clearance, or symptom resolution. Sequences were obtained from PBMCs or T cells enriched from blood (not recorded which). This receptor was obtained from a woman aged 40-49 years who had recovered from COVID-19. The rearrangement links TRBV5-8 to TRBJ1-4; D is unclear. CDR3 in DNA: TGTGCCAGCATCTATACCCGGGGTAATGAAAAACTGTTTTTT. Protein product: CASIYTRGNEKLFF.